Shown below are 2 T cell receptor beta chains from a single sample sequenced in a study of blood T cell repertoires in COVID-19. TCRdb's copy holds only in-frame clones and misses some; the assay was immunoSEQ multiplex PCR. The sample includes approximately 34,000 clones, approximately 88% of them seen just once. Sequencing was carried out using peripheral blood. The source of these receptors is a human donor in a cohort sampled during active COVID-19.

The genes are TRBV28 and TRBJ1-2; possibly TRBD1 for D (6 bases). The germline V and J ends were trimmed by 5 bases and 4 bases, with 17 bases remaining between them. CDR3 length: 15 amino acids. Germline V gene sequence: CDR1 MDHEN, CDR2 SYDVKM. The CDR3, as DNA: TGTGCCAGCAGTCGTGCGGGGGGAGGGGGCTATGGCTACACCTTC. Protein: CASSRAGGGGYGYTF.

The chain combines TRBV5-4 with TRBJ2-2; the match to TRBD1 covers 7 bases. The V gene end was trimmed by 4 bases and the J gene end by 0 bases; junction bases not matched to a gene: 9. From germline, CDR1 is SGHNT and CDR2 YYREEE (reference sequence). The CDR3 length is 17 residues. This chain's CDR3 is CASSVANRGPNTGELFF. CDR3 nucleotide sequence: TGTGCCAGCAGCGTAGCGAACAGGGGCCCGAACACCGGGGAGCTGTTTTTT.